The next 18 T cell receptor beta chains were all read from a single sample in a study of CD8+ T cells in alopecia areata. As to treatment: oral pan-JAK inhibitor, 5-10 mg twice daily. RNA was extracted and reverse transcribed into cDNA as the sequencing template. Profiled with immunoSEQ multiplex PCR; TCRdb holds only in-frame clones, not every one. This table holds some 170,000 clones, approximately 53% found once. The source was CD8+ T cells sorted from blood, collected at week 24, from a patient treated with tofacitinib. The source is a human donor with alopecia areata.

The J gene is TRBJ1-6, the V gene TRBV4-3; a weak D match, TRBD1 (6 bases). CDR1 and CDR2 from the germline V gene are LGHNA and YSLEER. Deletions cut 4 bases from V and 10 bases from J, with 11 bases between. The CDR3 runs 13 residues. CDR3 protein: CASSRTEVSPLHF. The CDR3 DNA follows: TGCGCCAGCAGCCGGACAGAGGTATCACCCCTCCACTTT.

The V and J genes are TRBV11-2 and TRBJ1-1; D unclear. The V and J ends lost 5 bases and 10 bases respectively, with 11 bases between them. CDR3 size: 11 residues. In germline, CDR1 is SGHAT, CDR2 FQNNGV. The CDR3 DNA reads TGTGCCAGCAGCCCAGACCCTGGAGCTTTCTTT. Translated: CASSPDPGAFF.

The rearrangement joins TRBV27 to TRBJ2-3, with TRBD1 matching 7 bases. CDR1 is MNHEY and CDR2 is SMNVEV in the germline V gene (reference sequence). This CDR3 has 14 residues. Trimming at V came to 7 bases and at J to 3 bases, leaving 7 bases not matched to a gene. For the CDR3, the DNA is TGTGCCAGCACGCACAGGGGTGGTACAGATACGCAGTATTTT. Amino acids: CASTHRGGTDTQYF.

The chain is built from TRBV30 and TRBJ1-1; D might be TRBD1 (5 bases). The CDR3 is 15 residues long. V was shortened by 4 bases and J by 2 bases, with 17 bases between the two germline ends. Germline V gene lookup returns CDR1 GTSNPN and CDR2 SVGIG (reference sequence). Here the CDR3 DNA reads TGTGCCTGGAATTGGGACCGACTTACTAACACTGAAGCTTTCTTT. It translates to CAWNWDRLTNTEAFF.

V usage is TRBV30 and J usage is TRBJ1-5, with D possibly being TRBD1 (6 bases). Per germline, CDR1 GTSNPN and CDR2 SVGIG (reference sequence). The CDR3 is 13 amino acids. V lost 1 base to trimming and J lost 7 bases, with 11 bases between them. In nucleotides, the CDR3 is TGTGCCTGGAGTGCAGGAGGGGGACAGCCCCAGCATTTT. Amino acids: CAWSAGGGQPQHF.

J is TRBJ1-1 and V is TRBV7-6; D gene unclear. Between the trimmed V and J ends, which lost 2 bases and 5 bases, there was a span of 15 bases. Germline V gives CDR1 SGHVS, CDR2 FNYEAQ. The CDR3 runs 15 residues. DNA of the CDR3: TGTGCCAGCAGCTTAAGCGGATCTATGGCGACTGAAGCTTTCTTT. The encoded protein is CASSLSGSMATEAFF.

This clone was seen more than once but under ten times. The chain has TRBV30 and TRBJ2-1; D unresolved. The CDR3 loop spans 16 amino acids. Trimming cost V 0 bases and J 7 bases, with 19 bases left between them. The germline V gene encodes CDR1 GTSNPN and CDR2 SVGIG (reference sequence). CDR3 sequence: CAWSVYSATDGNEQFF. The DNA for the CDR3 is TGTGCCTGGAGTGTATATTCGGCCACAGATGGGAATGAGCAGTTCTTC.

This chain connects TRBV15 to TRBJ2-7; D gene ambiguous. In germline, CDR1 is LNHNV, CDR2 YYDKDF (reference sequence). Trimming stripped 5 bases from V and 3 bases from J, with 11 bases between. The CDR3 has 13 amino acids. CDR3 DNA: TGTGCCACCAGCGGTCGGACGAGCTACGAGCAGTACTTC. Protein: CATSGRTSYEQYF. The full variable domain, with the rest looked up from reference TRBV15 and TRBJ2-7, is DAMVIQNPRYQVTQFGKPVTLSCSQTLNHNVMYWYQQKSSQAPKLLFHYYDKDFNNEADTPDNFQSRRPNTSFCFLDIRSPGLGDTAMYLCATSGRTSYEQYFGPGTRLTVT.

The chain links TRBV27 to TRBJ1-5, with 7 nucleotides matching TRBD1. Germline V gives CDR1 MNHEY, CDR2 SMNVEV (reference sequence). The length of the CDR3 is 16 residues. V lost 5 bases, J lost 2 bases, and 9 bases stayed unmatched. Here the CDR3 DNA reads TGTGCCAGCAGTCCTTATTCCGGGACAGGCAATCAGCCCCAGCATTTT. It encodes CASSPYSGTGNQPQHF.

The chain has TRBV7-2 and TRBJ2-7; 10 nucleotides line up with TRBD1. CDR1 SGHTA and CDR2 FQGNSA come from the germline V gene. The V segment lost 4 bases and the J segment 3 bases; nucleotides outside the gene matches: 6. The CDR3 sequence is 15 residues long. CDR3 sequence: CASSSGTGVHYEQYF. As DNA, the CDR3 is TGTGCCAGCAGCTCCGGGACAGGGGTTCACTACGAGCAGTACTTC.

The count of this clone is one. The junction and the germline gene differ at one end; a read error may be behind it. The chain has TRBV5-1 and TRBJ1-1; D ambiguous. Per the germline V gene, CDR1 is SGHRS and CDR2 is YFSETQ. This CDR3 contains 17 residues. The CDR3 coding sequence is TGCGCCAGCAGCCTTTACAATGACGGGAGTATGAACGCTGAAGCTTTCTTT. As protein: CASSLYNDGSMNAEAFF.

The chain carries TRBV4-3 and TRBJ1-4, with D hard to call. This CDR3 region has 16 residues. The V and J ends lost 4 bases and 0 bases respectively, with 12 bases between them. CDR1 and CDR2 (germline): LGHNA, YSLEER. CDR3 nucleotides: TGCGCCAGCAGCCGCCTGACATTTGCAACTAATGAAAAACTGTTTTTT. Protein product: CASSRLTFATNEKLFF.

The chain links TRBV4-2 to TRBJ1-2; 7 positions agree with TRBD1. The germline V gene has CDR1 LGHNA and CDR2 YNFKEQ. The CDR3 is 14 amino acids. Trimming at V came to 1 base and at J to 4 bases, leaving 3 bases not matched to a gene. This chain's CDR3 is CASSQGQGGYGYTF. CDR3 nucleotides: TGTGCCAGCAGCCAAGGACAGGGAGGCTATGGCTACACCTTC.

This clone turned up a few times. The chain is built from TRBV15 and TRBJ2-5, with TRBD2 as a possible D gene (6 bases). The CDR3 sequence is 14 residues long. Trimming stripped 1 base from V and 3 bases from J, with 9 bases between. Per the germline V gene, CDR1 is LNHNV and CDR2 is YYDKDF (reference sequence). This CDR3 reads CATSRAAGEETQYF. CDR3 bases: TGTGCCACCAGCAGAGCAGCGGGCGAAGAGACCCAGTACTTC. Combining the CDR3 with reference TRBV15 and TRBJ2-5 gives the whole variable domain DAMVIQNPRYQVTQFGKPVTLSCSQTLNHNVMYWYQQKSSQAPKLLFHYYDKDFNNEADTPDNFQSRRPNTSFCFLDIRSPGLGDTAMYLCATSRAAGEETQYFGPGTRLLVL.

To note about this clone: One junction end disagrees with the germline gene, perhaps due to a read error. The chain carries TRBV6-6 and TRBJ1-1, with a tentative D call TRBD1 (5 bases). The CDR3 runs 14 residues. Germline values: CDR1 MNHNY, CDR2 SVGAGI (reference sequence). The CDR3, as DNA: TGTGCCACCAGTCCCAGGACAACGAACACTGAAGCTTTCTTT. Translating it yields CATSPRTTNTEAFF.

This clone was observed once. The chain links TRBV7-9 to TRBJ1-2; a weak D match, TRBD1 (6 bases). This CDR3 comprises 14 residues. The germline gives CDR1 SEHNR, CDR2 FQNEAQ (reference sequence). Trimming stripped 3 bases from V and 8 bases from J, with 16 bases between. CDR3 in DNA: TGTGCCAGCAGCTTTACTGGGGGCGTCGAAGGCTACACCTTC. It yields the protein CASSFTGGVEGYTF.

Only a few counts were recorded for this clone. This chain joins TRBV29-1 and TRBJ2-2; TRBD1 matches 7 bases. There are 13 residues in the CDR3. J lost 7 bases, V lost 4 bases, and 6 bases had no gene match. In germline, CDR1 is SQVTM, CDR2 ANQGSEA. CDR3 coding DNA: TGCAGCGTTGTCGCAACAGGGGTCGGGGAGCTGTTTTTT. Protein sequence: CSVVATGVGELFF.

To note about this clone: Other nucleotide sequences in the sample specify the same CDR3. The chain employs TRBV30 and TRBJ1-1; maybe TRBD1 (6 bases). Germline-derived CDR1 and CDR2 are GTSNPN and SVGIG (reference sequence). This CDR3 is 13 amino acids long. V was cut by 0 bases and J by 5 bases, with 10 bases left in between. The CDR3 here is CAWSVGGGTEAFF. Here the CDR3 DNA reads TGTGCCTGGAGTGTTGGAGGGGGGACTGAAGCTTTCTTT.